The present TCR beta chain was sequenced within a study of T cells in severe cutaneous drug reactions. The overall study: Collected from acute- or recovery-stage patients: blister fluids/cells and PBMC.

Study-level points and caveats: In carbamazepine-induced Stevens-Johnson syndrome or toxic epidermal necrolysis, TRBV12-4 averaged approximately 30% in blister cells and around 5% in PBMC.

The germline V gene encodes CDR1 SEHNR and CDR2 FQNEAQ (reference sequence). The CDR3 is 11 amino acids. TCR subtype-specific primers in iRepertoire multiplex PCR prepared libraries for bulk and single-cell sequencing. For each CDR3 protein, TCRdb gives one entry from its re-call of the multiplex PCR reads, without DNA. This sample's table has more than 3,000 distinct CDR3 sequences. A remark on this clonotype: Its antigen is currently unknown.

Sequenced patients had Stevens-Johnson syndrome or toxic epidermal necrolysis caused by carbamazepine. This sequence was found in a human donor with Stevens-Johnson syndrome, a severe cutaneous drug reaction. Sequenced: PBMCs. The chain has TRBV7-9 and TRBJ2-7. This chain's CDR3 is CASSLQTEQYF.